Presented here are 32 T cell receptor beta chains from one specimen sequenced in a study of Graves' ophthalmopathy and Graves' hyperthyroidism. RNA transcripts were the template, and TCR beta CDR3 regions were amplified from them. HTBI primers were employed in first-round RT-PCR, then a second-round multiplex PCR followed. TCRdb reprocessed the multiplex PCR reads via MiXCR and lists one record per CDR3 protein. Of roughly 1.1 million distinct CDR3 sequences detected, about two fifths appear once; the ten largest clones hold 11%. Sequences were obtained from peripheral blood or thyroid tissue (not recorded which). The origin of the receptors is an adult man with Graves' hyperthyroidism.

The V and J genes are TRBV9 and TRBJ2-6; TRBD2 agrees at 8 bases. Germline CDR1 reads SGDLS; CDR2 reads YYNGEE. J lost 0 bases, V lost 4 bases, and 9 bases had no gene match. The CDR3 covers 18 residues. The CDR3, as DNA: TGTGCCAGCAGCCAGCGGGGGTTCCGGAACTCTGGGGCCAACGTCCTGACTTTC. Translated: CASSQRGFRNSGANVLTF.

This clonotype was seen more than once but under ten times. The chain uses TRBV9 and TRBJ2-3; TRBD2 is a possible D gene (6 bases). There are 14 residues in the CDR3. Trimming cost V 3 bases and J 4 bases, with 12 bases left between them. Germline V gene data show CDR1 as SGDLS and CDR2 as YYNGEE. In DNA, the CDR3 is TGTGCCAGCAGCGCCAATGCGGGGCCAGATACGCAGTATTTT. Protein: CASSANAGPDTQYF.

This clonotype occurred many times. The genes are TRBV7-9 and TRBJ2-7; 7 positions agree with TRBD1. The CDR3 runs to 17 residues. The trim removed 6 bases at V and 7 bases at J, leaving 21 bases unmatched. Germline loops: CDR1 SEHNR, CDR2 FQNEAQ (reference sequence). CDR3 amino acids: CASRPGQRQLVSGEQYF. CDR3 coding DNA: TGTGCCAGCAGACCGGGACAGAGACAATTAGTATCGGGGGAGCAGTACTTC.

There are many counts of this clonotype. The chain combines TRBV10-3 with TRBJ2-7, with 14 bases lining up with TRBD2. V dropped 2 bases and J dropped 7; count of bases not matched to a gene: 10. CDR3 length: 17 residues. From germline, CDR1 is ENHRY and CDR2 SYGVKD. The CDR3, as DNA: TGTGCCATCAGTGAGCCTGGGGGACTAGCGGGAGAGGAAGAGCAGTACTTC. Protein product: CAISEPGGLAGEEEQYF.

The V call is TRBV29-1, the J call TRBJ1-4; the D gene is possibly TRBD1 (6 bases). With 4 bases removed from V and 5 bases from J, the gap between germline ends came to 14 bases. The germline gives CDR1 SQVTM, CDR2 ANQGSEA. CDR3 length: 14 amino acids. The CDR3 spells CSVALQGPNEKLFF. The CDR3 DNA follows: TGCAGCGTTGCCCTACAGGGACCCAATGAAAAACTGTTTTTT.

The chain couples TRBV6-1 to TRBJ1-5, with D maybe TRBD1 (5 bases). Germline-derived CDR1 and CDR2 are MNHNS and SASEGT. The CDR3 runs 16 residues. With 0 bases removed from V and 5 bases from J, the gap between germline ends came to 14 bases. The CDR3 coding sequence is TGTGCCAGCAGTGAAGCGGGGGGGAGGCCCGATCAGCCCCAGCATTTT. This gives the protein CASSEAGGRPDQPQHF.

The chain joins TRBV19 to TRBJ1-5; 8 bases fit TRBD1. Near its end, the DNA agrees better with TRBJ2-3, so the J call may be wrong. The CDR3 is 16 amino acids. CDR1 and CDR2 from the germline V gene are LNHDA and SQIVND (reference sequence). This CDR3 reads CASSIPTGDSNQPQYF. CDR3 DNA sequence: TGTGCCAGTAGTATACCGACAGGGGATAGCAATCAGCCCCAGTATTTT.

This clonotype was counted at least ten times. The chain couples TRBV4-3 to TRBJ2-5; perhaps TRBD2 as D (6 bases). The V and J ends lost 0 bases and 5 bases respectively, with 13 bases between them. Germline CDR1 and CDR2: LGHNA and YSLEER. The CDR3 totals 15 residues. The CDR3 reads CASSQEGRGAETQYF. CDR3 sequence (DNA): TGCGCCAGCAGCCAAGAGGGGCGCGGGGCGGAGACCCAGTACTTC.

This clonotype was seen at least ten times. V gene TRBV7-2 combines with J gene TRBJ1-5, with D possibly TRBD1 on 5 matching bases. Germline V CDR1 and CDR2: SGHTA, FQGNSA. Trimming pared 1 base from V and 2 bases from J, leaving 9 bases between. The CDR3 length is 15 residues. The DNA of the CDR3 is TGTGCCAGCAGCTTAGTCGGGGGGGGCAATCAGCCCCAGCATTTT. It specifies CASSLVGGGNQPQHF.

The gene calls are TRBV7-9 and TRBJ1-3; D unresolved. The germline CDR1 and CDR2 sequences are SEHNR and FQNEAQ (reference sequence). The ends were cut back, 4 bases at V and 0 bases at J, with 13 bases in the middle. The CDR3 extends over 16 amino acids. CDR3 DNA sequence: TGTGCCAGCAGCTCCCCCGGGCGATCCTCTGGAAACACCATATATTTT. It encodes CASSSPGRSSGNTIYF.

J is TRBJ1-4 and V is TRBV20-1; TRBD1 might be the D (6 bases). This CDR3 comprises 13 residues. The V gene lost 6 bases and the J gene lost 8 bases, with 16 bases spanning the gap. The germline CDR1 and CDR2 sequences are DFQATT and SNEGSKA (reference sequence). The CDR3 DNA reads TGCAGTGCCGAGGGGGGGGGTCGGGAAAAACTGTTTTTT. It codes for CSAEGGGREKLFF.

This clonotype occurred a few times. The CDR3, as DNA: TGTGCCAGCAGCTTACGGGCGAACACCGGGGAGCTGTTTTTT. It translates to CASSLRANTGELFF. V is TRBV7-9 and J is TRBJ2-2; D is unresolved. This CDR3 spans 14 amino acids. The germline V and J ends were trimmed by 2 bases and 0 bases, with 4 bases remaining between them. The V gene's germline CDR1 is SEHNR and CDR2 FQNEAQ (reference sequence).

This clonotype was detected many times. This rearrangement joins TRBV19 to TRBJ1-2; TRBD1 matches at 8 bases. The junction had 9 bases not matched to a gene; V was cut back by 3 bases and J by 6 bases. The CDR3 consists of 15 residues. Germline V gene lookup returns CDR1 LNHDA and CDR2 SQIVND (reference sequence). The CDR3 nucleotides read TGTGCCAGTAGTATCCGGGACAGGCTTTCGGATGGCTACACCTTC. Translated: CASSIRDRLSDGYTF.

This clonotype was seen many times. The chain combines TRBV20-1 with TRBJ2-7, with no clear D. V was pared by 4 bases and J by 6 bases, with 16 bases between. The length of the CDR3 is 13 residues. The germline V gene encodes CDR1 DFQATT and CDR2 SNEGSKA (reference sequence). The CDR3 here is CSATRSPSGEQYF. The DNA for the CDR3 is TGCAGTGCTACGAGAAGCCCGTCGGGCGAGCAGTACTTC.

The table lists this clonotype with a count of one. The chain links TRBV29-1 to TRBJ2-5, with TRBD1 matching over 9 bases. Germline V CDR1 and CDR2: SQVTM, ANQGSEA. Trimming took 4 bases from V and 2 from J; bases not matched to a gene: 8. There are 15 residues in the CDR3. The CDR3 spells CSVVDRGDWQETQYF. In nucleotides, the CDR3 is TGCAGCGTTGTGGACAGGGGAGACTGGCAAGAGACCCAGTACTTC.

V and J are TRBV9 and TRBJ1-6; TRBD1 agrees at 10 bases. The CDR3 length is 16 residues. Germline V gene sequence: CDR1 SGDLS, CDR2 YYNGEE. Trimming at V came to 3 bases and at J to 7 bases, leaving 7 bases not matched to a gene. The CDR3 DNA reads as TGTGCCAGCAGCGCGCCGGGACAGGGGACCAATTCACCCCTCCACTTT. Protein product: CASSAPGQGTNSPLHF.

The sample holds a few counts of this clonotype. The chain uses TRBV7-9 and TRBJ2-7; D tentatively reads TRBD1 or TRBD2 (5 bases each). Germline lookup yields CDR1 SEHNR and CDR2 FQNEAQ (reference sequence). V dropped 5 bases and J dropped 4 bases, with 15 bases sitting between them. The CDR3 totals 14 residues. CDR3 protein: CASSAGTHYYEQYF. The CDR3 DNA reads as TGTGCCAGCAGCGCCGGGACCCACTATTACGAGCAGTACTTC.

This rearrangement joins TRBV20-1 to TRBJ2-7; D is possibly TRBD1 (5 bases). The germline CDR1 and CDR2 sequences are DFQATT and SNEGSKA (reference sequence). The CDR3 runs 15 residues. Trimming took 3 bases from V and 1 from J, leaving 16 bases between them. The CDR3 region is CSARGQGSISYEQYF. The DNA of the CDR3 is TGCAGTGCTAGGGGGCAGGGTTCCATTTCCTACGAGCAGTACTTC.

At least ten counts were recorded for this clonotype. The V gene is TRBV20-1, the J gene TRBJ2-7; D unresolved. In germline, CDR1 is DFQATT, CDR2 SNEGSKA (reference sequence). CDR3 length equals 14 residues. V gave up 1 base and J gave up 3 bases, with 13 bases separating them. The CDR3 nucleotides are TGCAGTGCTAGAGGGGTTGGGGTAGTCTACGAGCAGTACTTC. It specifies CSARGVGVVYEQYF.

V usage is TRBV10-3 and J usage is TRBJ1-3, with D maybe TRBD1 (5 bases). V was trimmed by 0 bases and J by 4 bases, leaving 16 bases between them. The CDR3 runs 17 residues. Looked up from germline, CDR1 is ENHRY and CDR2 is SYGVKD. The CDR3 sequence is CAISESPGRGAGNTIYF. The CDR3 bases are TGTGCCATCAGTGAGTCTCCAGGGAGAGGAGCCGGAAACACCATATATTTT.

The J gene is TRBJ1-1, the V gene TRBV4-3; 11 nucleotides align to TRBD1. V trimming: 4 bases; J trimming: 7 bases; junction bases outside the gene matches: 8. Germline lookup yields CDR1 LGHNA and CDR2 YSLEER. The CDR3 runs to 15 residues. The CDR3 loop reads CASSLRGTGGDEAFF. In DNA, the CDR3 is TGCGCCAGCAGCCTTCGGGGGACAGGGGGGGATGAAGCTTTCTTT.

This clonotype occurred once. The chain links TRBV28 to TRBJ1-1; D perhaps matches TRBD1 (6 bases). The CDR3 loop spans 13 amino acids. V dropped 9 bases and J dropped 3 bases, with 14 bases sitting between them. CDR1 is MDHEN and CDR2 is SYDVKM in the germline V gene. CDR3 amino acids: CASTQGGYTEAFF. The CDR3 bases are TGTGCCAGTACACAGGGCGGATACACTGAAGCTTTCTTT.

The CDR3 spells CASSAGLAGGPNEQYF. The CDR3 region has the DNA TGCGCCAGCAGTGCCGGACTAGCGGGAGGGCCAAACGAGCAGTACTTC. The rearrangement links TRBV10-2 to TRBJ2-7, with TRBD2 identical over 15 bases. Germline V CDR1 and CDR2: WSHSY, SAAADI. The ends lost 4 bases at V and 5 bases at J; junction bases unmatched: 6. This CDR3 spans 16 amino acids.

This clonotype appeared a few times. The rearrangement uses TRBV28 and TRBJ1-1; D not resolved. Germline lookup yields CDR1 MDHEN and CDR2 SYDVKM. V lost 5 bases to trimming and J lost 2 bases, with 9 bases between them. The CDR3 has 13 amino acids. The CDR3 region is CASSTKGNTEAFF. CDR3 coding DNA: TGTGCCAGCAGTACCAAGGGTAACACTGAAGCTTTCTTT.

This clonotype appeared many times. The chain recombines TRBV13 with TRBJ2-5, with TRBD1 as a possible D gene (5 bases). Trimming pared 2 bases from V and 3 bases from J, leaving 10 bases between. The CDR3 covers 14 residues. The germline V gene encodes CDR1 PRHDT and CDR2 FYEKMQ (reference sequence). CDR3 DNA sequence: TGTGCCAGCAGCTTATCCGGACACGAAGAGACCCAGTACTTC. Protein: CASSLSGHEETQYF.

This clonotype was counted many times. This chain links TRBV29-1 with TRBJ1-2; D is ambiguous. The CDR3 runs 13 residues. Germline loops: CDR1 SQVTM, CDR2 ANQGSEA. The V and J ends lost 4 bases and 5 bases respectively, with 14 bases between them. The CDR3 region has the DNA TGCAGCGTTGGTCTTTCGGGCGTTTATGGCTACACCTTC. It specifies CSVGLSGVYGYTF.

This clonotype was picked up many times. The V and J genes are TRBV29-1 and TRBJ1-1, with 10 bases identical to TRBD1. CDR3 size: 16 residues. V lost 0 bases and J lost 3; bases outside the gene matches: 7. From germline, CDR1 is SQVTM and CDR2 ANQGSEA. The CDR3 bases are TGCAGCGTTGAAGACTCGGGACAGGGGTTGTACACTGAAGCTTTCTTT. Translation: CSVEDSGQGLYTEAFF.

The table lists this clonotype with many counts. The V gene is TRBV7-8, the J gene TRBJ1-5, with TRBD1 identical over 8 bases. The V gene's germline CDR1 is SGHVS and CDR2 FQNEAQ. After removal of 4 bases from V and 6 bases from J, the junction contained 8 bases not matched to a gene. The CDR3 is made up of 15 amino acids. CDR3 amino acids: CASSYDRGGFQPQHF. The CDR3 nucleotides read TGTGCCAGCAGCTACGACAGGGGAGGTTTTCAGCCCCAGCATTTT.

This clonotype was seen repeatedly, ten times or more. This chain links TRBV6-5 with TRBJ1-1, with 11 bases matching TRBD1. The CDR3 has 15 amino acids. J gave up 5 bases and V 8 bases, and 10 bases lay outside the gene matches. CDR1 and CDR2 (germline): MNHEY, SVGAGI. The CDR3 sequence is CASAKGTGGGTEAFF. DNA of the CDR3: TGTGCCAGCGCCAAAGGGACAGGGGGTGGTACTGAAGCTTTCTTT.

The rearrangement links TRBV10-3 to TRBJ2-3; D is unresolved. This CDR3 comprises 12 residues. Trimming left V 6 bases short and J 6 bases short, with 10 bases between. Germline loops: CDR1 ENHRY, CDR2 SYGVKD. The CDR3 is CAIRSTRDTQYF. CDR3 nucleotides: TGTGCCATCAGGTCTACGAGGGATACGCAGTATTTT.

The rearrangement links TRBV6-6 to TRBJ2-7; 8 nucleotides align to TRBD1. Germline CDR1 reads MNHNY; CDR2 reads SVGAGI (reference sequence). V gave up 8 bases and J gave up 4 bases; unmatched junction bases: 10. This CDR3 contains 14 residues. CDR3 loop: CASHKGQAEYEQYF. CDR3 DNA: TGTGCCAGCCATAAGGGACAGGCTGAGTACGAGCAGTACTTC.

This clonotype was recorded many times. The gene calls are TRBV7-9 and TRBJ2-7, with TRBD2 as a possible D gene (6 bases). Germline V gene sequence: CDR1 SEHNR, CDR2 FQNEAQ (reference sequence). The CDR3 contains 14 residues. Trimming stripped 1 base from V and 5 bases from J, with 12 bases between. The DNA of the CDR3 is TGTGCCAGCAGCTTAGACCGGGAGACTGACGAGCAGTACTTC. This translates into CASSLDRETDEQYF.